The 2 T cell receptor beta chains below come from one sample, sequenced in a study of blood T cell repertoires in COVID-19. The protocol was immunoSEQ multiplex PCR, while the TCRdb copy is restricted to in-frame clones and leaves out a portion. The data hold about 350,000 clones, with more than 75% observed a single time. The sequencing input was PBMCs or T cells enriched from blood (not recorded which). These receptors were taken from a woman aged 30 to 39 who had recovered from COVID-19.

This chain links TRBV7-2 with TRBJ2-7, with a possible D match to TRBD1 (6 bases). This CDR3 spans 16 amino acids. The V gene lost 0 bases and the J gene lost 2 bases, with 14 bases spanning the gap. Germline CDR1 SGHTA, CDR2 FQGNSA. The CDR3 here is CASSLAPGRGAYEQYF. CDR3 coding DNA: TGTGCCAGCAGCTTAGCGCCGGGCAGGGGAGCCTACGAGCAGTACTTC. Using reference TRBV7-2 and TRBJ2-7 for the parts outside the CDR3, the full variable domain is GAGVSQSPSNKVTEKGKDVELRCDPISGHTALYWYRQSLGQGLEFLIYFQGNSAPDKSGLPSDRFSAERTGGSVSTLTIQRTQQEDSAVYLCASSLAPGRGAYEQYFGPGTRLTVT.

This clone has just one count. The chain carries TRBV7-9 and TRBJ1-1; D possibly corresponds to TRBD1 (5 bases). Germline lookup yields CDR1 SEHNR and CDR2 FQNEAQ (reference sequence). The CDR3 runs 14 residues. Trimming pared 6 bases from V and 0 bases from J, leaving 11 bases between. The DNA for the CDR3 is TGTGCCAGCAGACAGACAGCGCTGAACACTGAAGCTTTCTTT. This encodes CASRQTALNTEAFF. The complete variable domain, with remaining parts taken from reference TRBV7-9 and TRBJ1-1, reads DTGVSQNPRHKITKRGQNVTFRCDPISEHNRLYWYRQTLGQGPEFLTYFQNEAQLEKSRLLSDRFSAERPKGSFSTLEIQRTEQGDSAMYLCASRQTALNTEAFFGQGTRLTVV.